Listed below are T cell receptor beta chains from one sample, sequenced in a study of cytomegalovirus exposure and HLA in healthy donors. Sequenced by immunoSEQ multiplex PCR; TCRdb stores in-frame clones only, minus some. The sample holds around 300,000 clones, approximately 84% seen once. Sequencing was carried out using PBMCs. Receptor source: a woman aged 40 to 50 in good health and CMV-seropositive. Both conserved end residues are part of each CDR3.

J	V	CDR3
TRBJ1-2	TRBV6-5	CASRQGHYGYTF
TRBJ2-5	TRBV2	CASILAETQYF
TRBJ2-6	TRBV25-1	CASSSLAGYYSGANVLTF
TRBJ2-3	TRBV11-3	CASSPGSRLNTDTQYF
TRBJ1-2	TRBV19	CASSIAGQGSSYGYTF
TRBJ2-5	TRBV7-6	CASSLVFLETQYF
TRBJ2-5	TRBV10-3	CAISSTGQETQYF
TRBJ1-2	TRBV28	CASSFRDSYGYTF
TRBJ2-1	TRBV28	CASSLGTGKQFF
TRBJ2-1	TRBV4-2	CASSQRTGAHYNEQFF
TRBJ2-1	TRBV6-1	CASRLAGEGYEQFF
TRBJ2-6	TRBV7-2	CASMGGGPRGANVLTF
TRBJ2-5	TRBV9	CASSPMTSGGQETQYF
TRBJ1-2	TRBV7-2	CASSLDRAYGYTF
TRBJ2-5	TRBV28	CASRFRGRGNEEQYF
TRBJ2-3	TRBV9	CASSVEQGPDTQYF
TRBJ2-3	TRBV27	CASSFEDTQYF
TRBJ1-1	TRBV4-3	CASSQNRGDTEAFF
TRBJ2-6	TRBV30	CARDSTSGANVLTF
TRBJ1-4	TRBV7-8	CASSFTVGIGEKLFF
TRBJ1-5	TRBV19	CASSIGQGTNQPQHF
TRBJ1-4	TRBV29-1	CSVARQGQEKLFF
TRBJ2-7	TRBV27	CASSSLRQPPTYEQYF
TRBJ1-1	TRBV18	CASSPQQGDTEAFF
TRBJ1-5	TRBV21-1	CASSKGLRVEGPQHF
TRBJ1-4	TRBV4-3	CASSQDKGQGLMGKLFF
TRBJ1-1	TRBV5-4	CASSSGVMMNTEAFF
TRBJ2-2	TRBV7-2	CASSPWRVSTGELFF
TRBJ2-2	TRBV18	CASSPLTGPNTGELFF
TRBJ2-5	TRBV30	CAWTRQNPDPYQETQYF
TRBJ2-1	TRBV10-3	CATRGAGRGGTYNEQFF
TRBJ2-1	TRBV30	CAWSEFKGLAVYNEQFF
TRBJ1-5	TRBV18	CASSPGPNQPQHF
TRBJ2-5	TRBV30	CAWSPQGGKTQYF
TRBJ2-2	TRBV7-2	CASTHLPSGAVGSTGELFF
TRBJ1-1	TRBV7-9	CASSRTGQGNTEAFF
TRBJ1-2	TRBV5-6	CASSSSGREDYGYTF
TRBJ1-4	TRBV5-1	CASRPGTVNEKLFF
TRBJ2-5	TRBV4-3	CASSQASGSRETQYF
TRBJ2-5	TRBV7-9	CASSPGQGSLQETQYF
TRBJ1-1	TRBV29-1	CSAYRTGIGTEAFF
TRBJ2-1	TRBV28	CASSTTPGTFYNEQFF
TRBJ1-1	TRBV5-1	CASSLGGGVGAEAFF
TRBJ2-2	TRBV7-9	CASSSDRGTGELFF
TRBJ2-3	TRBV7-2	CASSFSGRFDTQYF
TRBJ2-1	TRBV7-6	CASSLELAFF
TRBJ2-1	TRBV4-1	CASSQESGSRSEQFF
TRBJ1-5	TRBV4-2	CASSQKMDRGYQPQHF
TRBJ2-3	TRBV6-4	CASSASNAKDTQYF
TRBJ2-1	TRBV6-5	CASSYGLAAAYNEQFF
TRBJ2-6	TRBV10-3	CAIRQGLDGANVLTF
TRBJ2-1	TRBV7-2	CASSLDRDDEQFF
TRBJ2-7	TRBV28	CASRYGTDYEQYF
TRBJ2-5	TRBV29-1	CSVAGTGGAPQETQYF
TRBJ1-2	TRBV25-1	CASSGDSFNYGYTF
TRBJ2-1	TRBV7-9	CASSLQGFKDEQFF
TRBJ2-7	TRBV11-2	CASSLGAGNEQYF
TRBJ2-7	TRBV19	CASSIRKQESKRQEQYF
TRBJ2-5	TRBV18	CASSPGSGQETQYF
TRBJ1-6	TRBV7-9	CASSLGQDSSPLHF